Presented here are 13 T cell receptor beta chains from one specimen sequenced in a study of blood T cell repertoires in COVID-19 (dated by TCRdb to 2018 to 2020). Libraries came from the immunoSEQ multiplex PCR assay. TCRdb holds this immuneACCESS table with in-frame rearrangements only. Some clones are missing; in checked studies, unresolved V genes explain under half, and the rest has no known cause. Recorded for this sample are about 110,000 clones; less than 75% of them occurred a single time. Less than 2% of the sample lies in the top ten. Material: peripheral blood. These TCRs come from a woman aged 40 to 50 with acute or convalescent COVID-19.

This clone was observed a handful of times. This sequence joins TRBV5-1 and TRBJ2-4; no firm D call. Germline V gene sequence: CDR1 SGHRS, CDR2 YFSETQ. The CDR3 spans 13 residues. V lost 8 bases, J lost 0 bases, and 9 bases lay in between. The CDR3 DNA sequence: TGCGCCAGAGACACCTTAGCCAAAAACATTCAGTACTTC. It yields the protein CARDTLAKNIQYF.

The rearrangement links TRBV5-4 to TRBJ1-2; 10 nucleotides agree with TRBD1. CDR3 length: 15 residues. CDR1 is SGHNT, CDR2 YYREEE, per germline (reference sequence). J was trimmed by 4 bases and V by 4 bases; bases with no gene match: 7. CDR3 DNA: TGTGCCAGCAGCGGGGACAGGGGTCACGTCTATGGCTACACCTTC. Translated: CASSGDRGHVYGYTF.

This chain joins TRBV7-8 and TRBJ1-1; D uncertain. Germline loops: CDR1 SGHVS, CDR2 FQNEAQ. The CDR3 consists of 18 residues. The V gene lost 2 bases and the J gene lost 5 bases, with 24 bases spanning the gap. This CDR3 is CASSLYNSYSAGRTEAFF. The CDR3 coding sequence is TGTGCCAGCAGCTTATATAATTCATATTCGGCGGGTAGGACTGAAGCTTTCTTT. The full variable domain, in which reference TRBV7-8 and TRBJ1-1 provide the parts outside the CDR3, is GAGVSQSPRYKVAKRGQDVALRCDPISGHVSLFWYQQALGQGPEFLTYFQNEAQLDKSGLPSDRFFAERPEGSVSTLKIQRTQQEDSAVYLCASSLYNSYSAGRTEAFFGQGTRLTVV.

The CDR3, as DNA: TGCAGCGTTGAAGTTGAGGAGGGGCCCTATGGCTACACCTTC. It is translated as CSVEVEEGPYGYTF. The rearrangement links TRBV29-1 to TRBJ1-2, with D possibly being TRBD1 (5 bases). The ends were cut back, 1 base at V and 4 bases at J, with 13 bases in the middle. This CDR3 is built from 14 residues. CDR1 is SQVTM, CDR2 ANQGSEA, per germline.

The chain recombines TRBV14 with TRBJ2-3, with D possibly TRBD1 on 5 matching bases. The V gene lost 0 bases and the J gene lost 6 bases, with 10 bases spanning the gap. Per the germline V gene, CDR1 is SGHDN and CDR2 is FVKESK. CDR3 length: 14 amino acids. CDR3 loop: CASSQDLGVDTQYF. The CDR3 coding sequence is TGTGCCAGCAGCCAAGATCTAGGGGTGGATACGCAGTATTTT.

V usage is TRBV11-2 and J usage is TRBJ1-3, with D tentatively TRBD1 (5 bases). Germline lookup yields CDR1 SGHAT and CDR2 FQNNGV. The CDR3 is 16 amino acids. Trimming took off 7 bases at V and 0 bases at J, with 16 bases between the two ends. In DNA form, the CDR3 reads TGTGCCAGCACCCCAGGGCGCTCGAACTCTGGAAACACCATATATTTT. Translating gives CASTPGRSNSGNTIYF.

The rearrangement joins TRBV2 to TRBJ1-2, with D possibly matching TRBD1 (5 bases). The germline V gene has CDR1 SNHLY and CDR2 FYNNEI. Trimming shortened V by 8 bases and J by 7 bases, and 17 bases separated the two germline ends. The CDR3 is 13 residues long. The CDR3: CASFQGIRPGYTF. The CDR3 DNA follows: TGTGCCAGCTTTCAGGGAATTCGTCCTGGCTACACCTTC.

This clone has just one count. The rearrangement uses TRBV21-1 and TRBJ1-1; the table's D call, TRBD1, has no DNA check behind it. TRBV21-1 counts as a pseudogene. CDR3 length equals 16 residues. CDR3 in amino acids: CASSTPGQARCTEAFF. The CDR3 DNA reads as TGTGCCAGCAGCACCCCGGGACAGGCGAGATGCACTGAAGCTTTCTTT.

Details on this clone: The junction shows a germline mismatch at one end, possibly a read error. The rearrangement uses TRBV5-1 and TRBJ2-1; 9 bases agree with TRBD2. Germline V gene lookup returns CDR1 SGHRS and CDR2 YFSETQ. CDR3 length: 15 amino acids. The CDR3: CASSSGLAGYIEQFF. The CDR3 bases are TGCGCCAGCAGCTCCGGGCTAGCGGGGTACATTGAGCAGTTCTTC. Using reference TRBV5-1 and TRBJ2-1 for the parts outside the CDR3, the full variable domain is KAGVTQTPRYLIKTRGQQVTLSCSPISGHRSVSWYQQTPGQGLQFLFEYFSETQRNKGNFPGRFSGRQFSNSRSEMNVSTLELGDSALYLCASSSGLAGYIEQFFGPGTRLTVL.

This chain uses TRBV19 with TRBJ1-1; no definite D call. Germline V gene data show CDR1 as LNHDA and CDR2 as SQIVND (reference sequence). The CDR3 totals 13 residues. V was cut by 6 bases and J by 4 bases, with 12 bases left in between. The CDR3 spells CASSPGEPTEAFF. As DNA, the CDR3 is TGTGCCAGTAGCCCCGGGGAACCCACTGAAGCTTTCTTT.

In its sample, this clone was seen a few times. This chain connects TRBV2 to TRBJ1-2; 10 nucleotides agree with TRBD1. The CDR3 runs 14 residues. Losses at the gene ends were 6 bases for V and 2 bases for J; bases not matched to a gene: 3. Germline CDR1 reads SNHLY; CDR2 reads FYNNEI. This CDR3 reads CASRVTGGNYGYTF. The CDR3 DNA is TGTGCCAGCAGAGTGACAGGGGGCAACTATGGCTACACCTTC. Based on the CDR3 plus reference TRBV2 and TRBJ1-2, the full variable domain is EPEVTQTPSHQVTQMGQEVILRCVPISNHLYFYWYRQILGQKVEFLVSFYNNEISEKSEIFDDQFSVERPDGSNFTLKIRSTKLEDSAMYFCASRVTGGNYGYTFGSGTRLTVV.

A few counts support this clone. The genes are TRBV5-1 and TRBJ2-7, with TRBD1 identical over 8 bases. In germline, CDR1 is SGHRS, CDR2 YFSETQ. The CDR3 runs 14 residues. Germline trimming cut 5 bases from V and 4 bases from J; bases unmatched to any gene: 8. In nucleotides, the CDR3 is TGCGCCAGCAGTCCCCCAGGGGGCATATACGAGCAGTACTTC. Translation gives CASSPPGGIYEQYF.

The gene calls are TRBV7-3 and TRBJ2-1; possible D gene TRBD2, 6 bases. The CDR3 contains 15 residues. V was shortened by 5 bases and J by 0 bases, with 11 bases between the two germline ends. Germline CDR1 SGHTA, CDR2 FQGTGA. In DNA, the CDR3 is TGTGCCAGCAGCCTTAGCGGAAGCTCCTACAATGAGCAGTTCTTC. Translating gives CASSLSGSSYNEQFF.